This TCR beta chain was recorded in a study of control samples from healthy donors and cancer patients. V shed 8 bases and J 6 bases; nucleotides not matched to a gene: 5. The germline CDR1 and CDR2 sequences are SNHLY and FYNNEI. The CDR3 extends over 12 amino acids. Profiled with immunoSEQ multiplex PCR; TCRdb holds only in-frame clones, not every one. The sample shows about 130,000 clones, over 75% of them seen only once. The source of this sequence is a man aged 18 to 35 in good health. The rearrangement joins TRBV2 to TRBJ2-7; 9 bases line up with TRBD1. Sequencing was done on a sample of blood. The DNA of the CDR3 is TGTGCCAGCCTTACAGGGGGCGGCGAGCAGTACTTC. As protein: CASLTGGGEQYF.